The 28 T cell receptor beta chains given below trace back to one sample, sequenced in a study of shared clonotypes between healthy human individuals (dated by TCRdb to about 2020). Library preparation employed the immunoSEQ multiplex PCR assay. TCRdb holds this immuneACCESS table with in-frame rearrangements only. Some clones are missing; in checked studies, unresolved V genes explain under half, and the rest has no known cause. For this sample the table gives some 2 million clones, of which just under 95% were detected only once. Clones ranked in the top ten supply approximately 1.2% of the sample. For the CD8 naive samples, CD45RO-negative cells were positively selected for CCR7, yielding a CD45RA+CCR7+ population from which TemRA cells were excluded. Sequencing was done on a sample of naive CD8+ T cells sorted from blood. Sample cell subset or site, as interpreted from the label and publication: CD45RA+CCR7+. Source of these receptors: a man in his late teens or twenties in good health.

The CDR3 bases are TGTGCCAGCAGCTTAGATGGGGGCGGCCAGCTTGAAGCTTTCTTT. Encoded protein: CASSLDGGGQLEAFF. This chain connects TRBV7-2 to TRBJ1-1; the D gene is possibly TRBD1 (6 bases). Germline V lookup: CDR1 SGHTA, CDR2 FQGNSA. The length of the CDR3 is 15 residues. V shed 1 base and J shed 7 bases, with 16 bases lying between them.

The gene calls are TRBV28 and TRBJ1-2; D possibly corresponds to TRBD1 (5 bases). Germline V gene lookup returns CDR1 MDHEN and CDR2 SYDVKM. Trimming shortened V by 2 bases and J by 4 bases, and 17 bases separated the two germline ends. The CDR3 has 16 residues. The CDR3 coding sequence is TGTGCCAGCAGTTTAGGGCCCGGGGGAGCCAGCTATGGCTACACCTTC. Amino acids: CASSLGPGGASYGYTF.

The J gene is TRBJ1-4, the V gene TRBV10-3, with D possibly matching TRBD1 (5 bases). In germline, CDR1 is ENHRY, CDR2 SYGVKD. There are 15 residues in the CDR3. V lost 3 bases to trimming and J lost 8 bases, with 16 bases between them. The DNA of the CDR3 is TGTGCCATCAGTGACCCCGAAGATGAGGGGGAAAAACTGTTTTTT. Protein: CAISDPEDEGEKLFF.

The chain carries TRBV5-6 and TRBJ2-1; D not resolved. Trimming removed 1 base at V and 9 bases at J, with 23 bases between. This CDR3 has 17 residues. Germline CDR1 is SGHDT and CDR2 is YYEEEE. The CDR3 is CASSLFGRPIRVGEQFF. CDR3 nucleotides: TGTGCCAGCAGCTTGTTTGGGCGGCCTATAAGGGTGGGTGAGCAGTTCTTC.

The V and J genes are TRBV5-1 and TRBJ2-7, with TRBD1 identical over 7 bases. CDR3 size: 14 residues. V shed 4 bases, J shed 6 bases, and the junction held 10 bases outside the gene matches. Germline CDR1 SGHRS, CDR2 YFSETQ. The CDR3 sequence: CASSAWAGGFEQYF. DNA for the CDR3: TGCGCCAGCAGCGCGTGGGCAGGGGGTTTCGAGCAGTACTTC.

J is TRBJ2-1 and V is TRBV6-5; D is uncertain. This CDR3 is 11 amino acids long. Germline CDR1 reads MNHEY; CDR2 reads SVGAGI. The V end was cut by 6 bases, the J end by 3 bases, with 3 bases between. CDR3 DNA sequence: TGTGCCAGCAGGGTCTACAATGAGCAGTTCTTC. Its translation: CASRVYNEQFF.

The chain joins TRBV5-1 to TRBJ2-3; D could derive from TRBD1 or TRBD2 (5 bases each). The germline gives CDR1 SGHRS, CDR2 YFSETQ. V lost 0 bases, J lost 3 bases, and 14 bases lay in between. The CDR3 extends over 16 amino acids. CDR3 residues: CASSLAGVKGTDTQYF. The CDR3 bases are TGCGCCAGCAGCTTGGCCGGGGTAAAGGGGACAGATACGCAGTATTTT.

This sequence joins TRBV6-5 and TRBJ1-5; no clear D gene. Trimming removed 5 bases from V and 1 base from J, with 6 bases in between. This CDR3 is built from 13 residues. Germline-derived CDR1 and CDR2 are MNHEY and SVGAGI. CDR3 sequence reads: CASSVGSNQPQHF. The DNA for the CDR3 is TGTGCCAGCAGTGTCGGGAGCAATCAGCCCCAGCATTTT.

Of note for this clone: Other nucleotide sequences from this sample produce the same CDR3. The chain carries TRBV27 and TRBJ2-7, with 12 bases fitting TRBD2. J lost 1 base, V lost 5 bases, and 3 bases had no gene match. The CDR3 sequence is 15 residues long. The germline V gene encodes CDR1 MNHEY and CDR2 SMNVEV (reference sequence). The CDR3 is CASSPGTSGSYEQYF. The CDR3 nucleotides are TGTGCCAGCAGTCCCGGGACTAGCGGGTCCTACGAGCAGTACTTC.

V and J are TRBV6-5 and TRBJ2-1; 8 nucleotides match TRBD2. Germline V gene data show CDR1 as MNHEY and CDR2 as SVGAGI. The CDR3 sequence is 14 residues long. V shed 8 bases, J shed 6 bases, and the junction held 9 bases outside the gene matches. This chain's CDR3 is CASGPAGVSNEQFF. CDR3 coding DNA: TGTGCCAGCGGTCCAGCGGGAGTTTCCAATGAGCAGTTCTTC.

This clone was recorded once. The V gene is TRBV7-9, the J gene TRBJ2-7; 7 bases match TRBD2. The CDR3 consists of 14 residues. Germline V gene lookup returns CDR1 SEHNR and CDR2 FQNEAQ (reference sequence). V was pared by 8 bases and J by 2 bases, with 9 bases of the junction left unmatched. CDR3 nucleotide sequence: TGTGCCAGCGTCCTGGCGGGAGAGGCCTACGAGCAGTACTTC. This translates into CASVLAGEAYEQYF.

A remark on this clone: The same CDR3 is also encoded by other DNA sequences in this sample. V and J are TRBV27 and TRBJ1-4; D is perhaps TRBD1 (5 bases). CDR3 length: 14 residues. With 4 bases removed from V and 5 bases from J, the gap between germline ends came to 11 bases. Germline V gene sequence: CDR1 MNHEY, CDR2 SMNVEV (reference sequence). The CDR3 DNA is TGTGCCAGCAGTTACACCGGGGGAAATGAAAAACTGTTTTTT. The encoded protein is CASSYTGGNEKLFF.

This clone was found once. The rearrangement joins TRBV19 to TRBJ2-1; no definite D call. V lost 4 bases and J 4 bases, leaving 8 bases between the germline ends. CDR1 is LNHDA, CDR2 SQIVND, per germline (reference sequence). The CDR3 spans 13 residues. CDR3 residues: CASSSAAYNEQFF. CDR3 DNA sequence: TGTGCCAGTAGTAGCGCGGCGTACAATGAGCAGTTCTTC.

The J gene is TRBJ2-7, the V gene TRBV5-1, with D perhaps being TRBD1 or TRBD2 (5 bases each). Germline V gene lookup returns CDR1 SGHRS and CDR2 YFSETQ. The CDR3 length is 16 residues. V lost 4 bases to trimming and J lost 2 bases, with 19 bases between them. The CDR3 spells CASSLGVAPITYEQYF. The CDR3 DNA reads TGCGCCAGCAGCCTGGGGGTAGCCCCGATCACCTACGAGCAGTACTTC.

The chain links TRBV5-1 to TRBJ2-5, with D perhaps given as TRBD1 or TRBD2 (5 bases each). The CDR3 has 13 amino acids. CDR1 and CDR2 (germline): SGHRS, YFSETQ. V lost 4 bases and J lost 2, with 9 bases in between. CDR3 protein: CASSPGRQETQYF. The CDR3 region has the DNA TGCGCCAGCAGCCCGGGACGACAAGAGACCCAGTACTTC.

The chain links TRBV2 to TRBJ2-5, with 7 bases identical to TRBD1. The J call may be incorrect, as the DNA end agrees better with TRBJ2-7. This CDR3 is 15 amino acids long. CDR1 and CDR2 (germline): SNHLY, FYNNEI. In nucleotides, the CDR3 is TGTGCCAGCAGCAAAAACAGGGGTGGATCCTACGAGCAGTACTTC. Its translation: CASSKNRGGSYEQYF.

The chain employs TRBV27 and TRBJ1-1; 8 bases map to TRBD1. The germline CDR1 and CDR2 sequences are MNHEY and SMNVEV (reference sequence). This CDR3 region has 15 residues. Trimming took 5 bases from V and 5 from J; bases not matched to a gene: 10. CDR3 residues: CASSTPDRAGTEAFF. The CDR3 DNA follows: TGTGCCAGCAGTACCCCGGACAGGGCGGGGACTGAAGCTTTCTTT.

The V call is TRBV5-6, the J call TRBJ2-5; a weak D match, TRBD1 (6 bases). The CDR3 totals 12 residues. The germline CDR1 and CDR2 sequences are SGHDT and YYEEEE. The germline V and J ends were trimmed by 4 bases and 11 bases, with 15 bases remaining between them. The DNA of the CDR3 is TGTGCCAGCAGCGATACAGGGTGGGAGCAGTACTTC. Translation gives CASSDTGWEQYF. Supplemented by reference TRBV5-6 and TRBJ2-5, the full variable domain reads DAGVTQSPTHLIKTRGQQVTLRCSPKSGHDTVSWYQQALGQGPQFIFQYYEEEERQRGNFPDRFSGHQFPNYSSELNVNALLLGDSALYLCASSDTGWEQYFGPGTRLLVL.

The chain recombines TRBV5-1 with TRBJ1-2; TRBD1 matches at 7 bases. The CDR3 sequence is 14 residues long. Germline CDR1 SGHRS, CDR2 YFSETQ. V shed 2 bases and J 5 bases; nucleotides not matched to a gene: 6. CDR3: CASSFDRVGYGYTF. CDR3 nucleotide sequence: TGCGCCAGCAGCTTTGACAGGGTTGGTTATGGCTACACCTTC.

This clone was detected only once. This chain uses TRBV27 with TRBJ1-6; no clear D. Germline CDR1 is MNHEY and CDR2 is SMNVEV (reference sequence). Deletions cut 5 bases from V and 5 bases from J, with 13 bases between. There are 15 residues in the CDR3. The CDR3 region has the DNA TGTGCCAGCAGTCTTCAAACGGTTCATAATTCACCCCTCCACTTT. It codes for CASSLQTVHNSPLHF.

This clone was seen a few times. This rearrangement joins TRBV7-9 to TRBJ2-5; D unclear. This CDR3 spans 13 amino acids. V was shortened by 5 bases and J by 5 bases, with 12 bases between the two germline ends. CDR1 is SEHNR and CDR2 is FQNEAQ in the germline V gene (reference sequence). CDR3 loop: CASSIDSQETQYF. Written as DNA, the CDR3 is TGTGCCAGCAGCATAGACTCCCAGGAGACCCAGTACTTC.

This chain uses TRBV11-2 with TRBJ2-7; 9 bases align to TRBD2. CDR1 SGHAT and CDR2 FQNNGV come from the germline V gene. After removal of 5 bases from V and 2 bases from J, the junction contained 4 bases not matched to a gene. The CDR3 has 14 residues. This chain's CDR3 is CASSPSGTPYEQYF. CDR3 DNA sequence: TGTGCCAGCAGCCCTAGCGGGACCCCCTACGAGCAGTACTTC.

Details on this clone: One end of the junction varies from germline; a read error may be responsible. The rearrangement links TRBV7-7 to TRBJ2-7; D possibly corresponds to TRBD2 (5 bases). This CDR3 is 16 amino acids long. In germline, CDR1 is SSHAT, CDR2 FNYEAQ (reference sequence). CDR3 sequence reads: CASSLHPGTGLDEQYF. CDR3 DNA: TGTGCTAGCAGCTTACATCCCGGTACGGGGTTGGACGAGCAGTACTTC.

Of note for this clone: Other DNA sequences within the sample encode an identical CDR3. The chain combines TRBV4-3 with TRBJ2-1, with TRBD2 matching 10 bases. Germline trimming cut 0 bases from V and 4 bases from J; bases unmatched to any gene: 3. This CDR3 is built from 16 residues. Germline V CDR1 and CDR2: LGHNA, YSLEER. The CDR3 spells CASSQDRTSGYNEQFF. CDR3 DNA: TGCGCCAGCAGCCAAGACAGGACTAGCGGATACAATGAGCAGTTCTTC.

The chain links TRBV6-5 to TRBJ2-1, with TRBD2 matching over 7 bases. This CDR3 is 16 amino acids long. CDR1 and CDR2 (germline): MNHEY, SVGAGI. J lost 3 bases, V lost 4 bases, and 9 bases had no gene match. CDR3 residues: CASSSPRESNYNEQFF. The CDR3 nucleotides are TGTGCCAGCAGTTCCCCGCGGGAGAGTAACTACAATGAGCAGTTCTTC.

Notes on this clone: Different DNA sequences within this sample yield the same CDR3. V is TRBV2 and J is TRBJ2-5; TRBD1 might be the D (6 bases). The CDR3 runs 13 residues. The germline V gene encodes CDR1 SNHLY and CDR2 FYNNEI. Trimming took off 4 bases at V and 3 bases at J, with 9 bases between the two ends. The CDR3 loop is CASSASGEETQYF. For the CDR3, the DNA is TGTGCCAGCAGTGCGTCAGGGGAAGAGACCCAGTACTTC. Full variable domain (missing parts from reference TRBV2 and TRBJ2-5): EPEVTQTPSHQVTQMGQEVILRCVPISNHLYFYWYRQILGQKVEFLVSFYNNEISEKSEIFDDQFSVERPDGSNFTLKIRSTKLEDSAMYFCASSASGEETQYFGPGTRLLVL.

The J gene is TRBJ2-1, the V gene TRBV9; 10 bases are a match to TRBD2. After removal of 6 bases from V and 1 base from J, the junction contained 7 bases not matched to a gene. Germline V gene sequence: CDR1 SGDLS, CDR2 YYNGEE. This CDR3 has 16 amino acids. CDR3 sequence reads: CASTPSGGPSYNEQFF. CDR3 nucleotide sequence: TGTGCCAGCACCCCTAGCGGGGGCCCTTCCTACAATGAGCAGTTCTTC.

The V call is TRBV9, the J call TRBJ2-7; 11 bases agree with TRBD2. CDR3 length: 15 amino acids. V gave up 2 bases and J gave up 6 bases; unmatched junction bases: 7. Per germline, CDR1 SGDLS and CDR2 YYNGEE. CDR3 nucleotide sequence: TGTGCCAGCAGCGTTAGCGGGGGGGCCGTGAGCGAGCAGTACTTC. Translation gives CASSVSGGAVSEQYF.